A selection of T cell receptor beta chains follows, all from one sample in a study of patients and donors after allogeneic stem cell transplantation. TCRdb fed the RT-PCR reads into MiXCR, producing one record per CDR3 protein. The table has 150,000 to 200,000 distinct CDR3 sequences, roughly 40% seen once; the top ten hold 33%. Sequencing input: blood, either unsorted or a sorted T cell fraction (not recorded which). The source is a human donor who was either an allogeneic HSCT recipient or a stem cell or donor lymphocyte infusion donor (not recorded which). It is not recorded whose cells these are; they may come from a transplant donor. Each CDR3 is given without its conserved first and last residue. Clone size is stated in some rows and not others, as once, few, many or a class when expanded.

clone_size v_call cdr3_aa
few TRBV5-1 ASSSRPEETQY
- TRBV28 ASRHHNSYEQY
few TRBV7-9 ASSLYMPGSNQPQH
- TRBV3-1 ASRRTSGPMDSYEQY
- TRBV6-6 ASRQGEVNEKLF
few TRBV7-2 ASSTITGRTGYT
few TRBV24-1 ATSASGTIRRTDTQY
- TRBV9 ASSPRSGEDTQY
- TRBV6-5 ATRPSGMDKNIQY
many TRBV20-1 SARGARTAMNTEAF
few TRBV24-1 ATSDSRASNYGYT
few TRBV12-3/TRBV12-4 ASSSSDAPNTEAF
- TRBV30 AWSVVGQPNTEAF
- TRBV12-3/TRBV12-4 ASSLTPGRKTYEQY
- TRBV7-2 ASSFLGDAYEQY
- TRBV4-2 ASSQVTGGNTEAF
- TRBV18 ASSLNRGRTYEQY
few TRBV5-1 ASSLSRIDGPLH
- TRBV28 ASSLRDSYNEQF
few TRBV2 ASSPGQGIGVSNQPQH
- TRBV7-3 ASSPSLGNEQF
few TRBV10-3 ATRTGGDYGYT
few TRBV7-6 ASSLGSRPSSYNEQF
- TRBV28 ASSLGTSGSGPYNEQF
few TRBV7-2 ASSFRTGPSEAF
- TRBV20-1 SLVGNEQF
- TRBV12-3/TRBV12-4 ASRIDGRNTEAF
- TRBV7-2 ASSLAAGGDSDTQY
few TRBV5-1 ASSLVAASNEKLF
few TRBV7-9 ASDWGVRTEAF
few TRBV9 ASRGAEPGNTIY
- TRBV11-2 ASSRGRINSPLH
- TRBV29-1 SARGQGDEKLF
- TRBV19 ASSLGTGYNEQF
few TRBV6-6 ASSPPGTGQYEQY
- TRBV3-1 ASSQDVRSQETQY
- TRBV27 ASSLNQGLNTEAF
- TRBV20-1 SANKWREGNEQF
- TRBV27 ASSVREGAGAF
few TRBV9 ASSSRAGGPLNEQF
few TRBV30 AWSPRIYQPQH
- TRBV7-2 ASSGPRGSHIYGYT
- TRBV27 ASSFILAGIYEQY
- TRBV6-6 ASSYSMSINREQY
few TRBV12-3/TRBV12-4 ASSLGVTDTQY
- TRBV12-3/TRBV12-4 AEYSNTGELF
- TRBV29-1 SAQGPGSYEQY
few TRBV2 ASGGLMNTEAF
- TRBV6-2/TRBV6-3 ASTRRETYGYT
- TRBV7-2 ASSLAGSGAYNEQF
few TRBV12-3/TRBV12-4 ASTDSLTNTEAF
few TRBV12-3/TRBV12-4 ASRQLNYGYT
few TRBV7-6 ASSLGPRSELPELGYT
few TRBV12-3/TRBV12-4 ASSVRDRGSEQY
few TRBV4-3 ASSQTGNGNQPQH
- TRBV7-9 ASSSLGEWGYT
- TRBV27 ASSFVGVHTYGYT